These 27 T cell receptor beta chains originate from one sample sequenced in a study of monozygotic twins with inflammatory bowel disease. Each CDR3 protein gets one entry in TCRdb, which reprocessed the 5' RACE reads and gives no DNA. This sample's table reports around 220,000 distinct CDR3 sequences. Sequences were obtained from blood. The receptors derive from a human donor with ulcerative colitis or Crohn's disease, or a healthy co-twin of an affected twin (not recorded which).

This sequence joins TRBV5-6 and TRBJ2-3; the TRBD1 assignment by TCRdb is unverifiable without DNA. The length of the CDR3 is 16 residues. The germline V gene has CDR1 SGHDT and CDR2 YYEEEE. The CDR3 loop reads CASSLETGGGTDTQYF.

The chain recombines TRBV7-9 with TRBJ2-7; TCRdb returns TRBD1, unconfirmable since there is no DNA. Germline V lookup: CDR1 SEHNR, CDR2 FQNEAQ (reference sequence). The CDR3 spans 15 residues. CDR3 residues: CASSLSGTVNYEQYF.

CDR3 sequence reads: CASSLTPLTEAFF. The chain recombines TRBV7-3 with TRBJ1-1. The CDR3 extends over 13 amino acids. Germline-derived CDR1 and CDR2 are SGHTA and FQGTGA.

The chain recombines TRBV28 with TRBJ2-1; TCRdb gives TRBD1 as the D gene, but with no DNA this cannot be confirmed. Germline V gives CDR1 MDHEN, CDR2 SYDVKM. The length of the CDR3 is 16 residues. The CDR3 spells CASSFTGVGGYNEQFF.

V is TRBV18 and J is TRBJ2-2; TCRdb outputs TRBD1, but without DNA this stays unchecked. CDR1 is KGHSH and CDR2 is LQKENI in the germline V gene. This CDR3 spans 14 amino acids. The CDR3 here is CASSAPPNTGELFF.

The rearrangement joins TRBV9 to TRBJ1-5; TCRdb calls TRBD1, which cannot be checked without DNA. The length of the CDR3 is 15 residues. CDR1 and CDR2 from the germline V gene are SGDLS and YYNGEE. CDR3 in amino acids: CASSPGRGMNQPQHF.

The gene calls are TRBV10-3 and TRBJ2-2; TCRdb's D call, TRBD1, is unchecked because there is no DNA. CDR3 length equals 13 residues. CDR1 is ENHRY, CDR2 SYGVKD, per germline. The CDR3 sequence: CAIAGGNTGELFF.

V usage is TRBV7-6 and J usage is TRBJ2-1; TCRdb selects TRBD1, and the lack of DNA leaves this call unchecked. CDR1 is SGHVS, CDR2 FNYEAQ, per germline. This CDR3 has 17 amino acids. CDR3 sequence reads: CASSLEFIGGAGNEQFF.

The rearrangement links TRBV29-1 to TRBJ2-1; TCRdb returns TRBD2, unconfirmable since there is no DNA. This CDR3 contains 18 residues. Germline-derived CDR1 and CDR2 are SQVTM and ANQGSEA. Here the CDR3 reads CSVDLGRASPSSYNEQFF.

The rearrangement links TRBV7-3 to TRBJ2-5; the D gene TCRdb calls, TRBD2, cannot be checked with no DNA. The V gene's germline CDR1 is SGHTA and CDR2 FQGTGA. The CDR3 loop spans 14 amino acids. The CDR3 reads CASSLAGDEETQYF.

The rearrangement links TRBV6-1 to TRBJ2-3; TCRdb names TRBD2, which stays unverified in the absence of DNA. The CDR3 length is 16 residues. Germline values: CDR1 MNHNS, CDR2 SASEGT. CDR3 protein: CASSRGLAGVGDTQYF.

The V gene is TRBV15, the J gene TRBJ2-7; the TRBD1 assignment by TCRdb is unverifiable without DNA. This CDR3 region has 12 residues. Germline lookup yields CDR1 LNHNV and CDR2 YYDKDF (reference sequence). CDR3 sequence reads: CATSPGGYEQYF.

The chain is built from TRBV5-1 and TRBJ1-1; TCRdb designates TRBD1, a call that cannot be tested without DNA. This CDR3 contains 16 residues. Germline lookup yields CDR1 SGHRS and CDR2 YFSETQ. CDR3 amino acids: CASSLAGTAGNTEAFF.

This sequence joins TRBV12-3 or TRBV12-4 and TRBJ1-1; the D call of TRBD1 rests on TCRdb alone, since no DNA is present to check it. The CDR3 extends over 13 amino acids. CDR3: CGSSLGVNTEAFF.

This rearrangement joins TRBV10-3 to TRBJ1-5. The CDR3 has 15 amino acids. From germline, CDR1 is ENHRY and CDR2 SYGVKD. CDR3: CAISESDRSNQPQHF.

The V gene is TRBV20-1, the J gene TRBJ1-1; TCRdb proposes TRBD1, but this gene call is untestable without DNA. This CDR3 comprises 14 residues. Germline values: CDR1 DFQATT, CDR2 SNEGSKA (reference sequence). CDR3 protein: CSARQGAVNTEAFF.

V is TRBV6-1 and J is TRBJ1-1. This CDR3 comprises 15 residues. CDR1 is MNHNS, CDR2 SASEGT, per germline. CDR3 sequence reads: CASLSGGAGMAEAFF.

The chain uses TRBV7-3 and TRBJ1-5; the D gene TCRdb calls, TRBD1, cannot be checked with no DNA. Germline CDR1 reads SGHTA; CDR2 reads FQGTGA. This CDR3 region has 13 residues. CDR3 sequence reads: CASPLRGRQPRHF.

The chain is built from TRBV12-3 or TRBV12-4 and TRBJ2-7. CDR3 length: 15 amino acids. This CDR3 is CASSWNPTGPYEQYF.

CDR3 sequence: CASSPPGLNTEAFF. The genes are TRBV12-3 or TRBV12-4 and TRBJ1-1; TCRdb's D gene call, TRBD1, goes unchecked for lack of DNA. The CDR3 has 14 residues.

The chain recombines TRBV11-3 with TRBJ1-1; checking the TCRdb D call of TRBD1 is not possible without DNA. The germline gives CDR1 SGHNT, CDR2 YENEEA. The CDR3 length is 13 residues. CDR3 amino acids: CASSETGRTEAFF.

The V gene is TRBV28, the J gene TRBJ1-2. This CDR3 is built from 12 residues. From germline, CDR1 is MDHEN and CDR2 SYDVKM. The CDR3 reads CASSSRIWGYTF.

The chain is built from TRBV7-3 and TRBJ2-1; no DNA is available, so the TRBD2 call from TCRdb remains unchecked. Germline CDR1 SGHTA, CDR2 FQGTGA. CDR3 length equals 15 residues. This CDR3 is CASSFSGGGFNEQFF.

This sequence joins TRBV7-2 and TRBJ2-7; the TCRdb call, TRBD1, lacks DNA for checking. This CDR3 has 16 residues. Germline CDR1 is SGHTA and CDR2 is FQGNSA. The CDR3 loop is CASSLKGQALRDEQYF.

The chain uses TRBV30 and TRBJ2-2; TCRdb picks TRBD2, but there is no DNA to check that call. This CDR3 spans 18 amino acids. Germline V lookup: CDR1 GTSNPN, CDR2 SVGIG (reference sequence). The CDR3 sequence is CAWSPGLAGARYTGELFF.

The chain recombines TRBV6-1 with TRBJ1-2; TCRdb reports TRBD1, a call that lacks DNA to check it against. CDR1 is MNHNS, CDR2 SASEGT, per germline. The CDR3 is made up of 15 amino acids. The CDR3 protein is CASIIHRGGNYGYTF.

CDR3 region: CASSLGRGDHQPQHF. The chain has TRBV5-5 and TRBJ1-5; TCRdb lists TRBD1, though no DNA is available to test this call. The CDR3 length is 15 residues. CDR1 and CDR2 (germline): SGHKS, YYEKEE (reference sequence).